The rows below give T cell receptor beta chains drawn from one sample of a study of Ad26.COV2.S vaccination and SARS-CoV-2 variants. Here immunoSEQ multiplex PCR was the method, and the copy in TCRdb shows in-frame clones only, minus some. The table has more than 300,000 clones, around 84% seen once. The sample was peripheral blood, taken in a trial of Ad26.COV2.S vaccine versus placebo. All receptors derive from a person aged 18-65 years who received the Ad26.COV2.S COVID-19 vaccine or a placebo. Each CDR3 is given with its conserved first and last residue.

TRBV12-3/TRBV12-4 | CASSPTGSGGYTF
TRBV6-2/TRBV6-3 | CASSYPKGDSAYGYTF
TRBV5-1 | CASSRDRVDVDEQFF
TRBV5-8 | CASSKDGPEAFF
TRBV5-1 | CASSLGLAGRSSTDTQYF
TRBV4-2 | CASSQELGGVSNQPQHF
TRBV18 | CASSGQGGYTF
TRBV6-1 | CASSEARAVGQFF
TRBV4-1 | CASSQDTAVSTDTQYF
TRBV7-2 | CASSSASGNTIYF
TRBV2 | CASSDGKRIHF
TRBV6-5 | CASSYWQGADGELFF
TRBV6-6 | CASSLLNRAGVKTF
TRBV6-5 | CASRRPGEGYGYTF
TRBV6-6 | CASSPTGVLSYEQYF
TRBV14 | CASSQPGTGKADTQYF
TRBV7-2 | CASSLNRGSNQPQHF
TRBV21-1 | CASSNRAWGKLDYEQYF
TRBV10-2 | CASSLRGGLSEQYF
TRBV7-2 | CASSTNRGDTEAFF
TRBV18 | CASSPRPGDEQFF
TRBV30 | CAWSWDGYTEAFF
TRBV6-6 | CASSFAETPEAFF
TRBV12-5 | CASGLGRTTDTQYF
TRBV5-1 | CASSLASGSTEAFF
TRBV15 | CATSKRSTKDIQYF
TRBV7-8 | CASSKTGGIYGYTF
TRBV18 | CASSMTDSMNTEAFF
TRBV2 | CASRARGTNTEAFF
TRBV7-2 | CASSPPGGRGNNSPLHF
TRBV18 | CASSRQGARARNTEAFF
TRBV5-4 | CASSLERFGETQYF
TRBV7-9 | CASSPGSGNTIYF
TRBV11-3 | CASIPNYGYTF
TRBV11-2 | CASTKNWIAEGKVEQFF
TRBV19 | CASSISRTKATYEQYF
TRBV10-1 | CASSDDRLSTDTQYF
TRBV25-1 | CASRQNYGYTF
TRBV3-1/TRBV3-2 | CASRAGTQPGTGELFF
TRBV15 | CATSGGNQPQHF